These T cell receptor beta chains were read from a single sample in a study of beta chain features in type 1 diabetes. Some clones are missing from TCRdb's copy, which holds only in-frame ones; the method was immunoSEQ multiplex PCR. The sample lists 970,000 or so clones; roughly 15% were seen once. The sample consisted of naive CD4+ T cells from blood. The receptors stem from a woman aged 18-30 years in good health. Both conserved end residues are part of each CDR3. D genes are given only for firm matches. For some rows the clone size is stated as once, few or many, or as a class when expanded; others skip it.

v_call: TRBV28
clone_size: -
d_call: -
j_call: TRBJ1-5
cdr3_nt: TGTGCCAGCAGTCCCCGGGACATACTTCAGCCCCAGCATTTT
cdr3_aa: CASSPRDILQPQHF

v_call: TRBV7-2
clone_size: -
d_call: -
j_call: TRBJ2-1
cdr3_nt: TGTGCCAGCAGCTTAGTGTCTAGCCTCGGGAGTGAGCAGTTCTTC
cdr3_aa: CASSLVSSLGSEQFF

v_call: TRBV18
clone_size: -
d_call: -
j_call: TRBJ2-7
cdr3_nt: TGTGCCAGCTCGCCCACTAGCTCCTACGAGCAGTACTTC
cdr3_aa: CASSPTSSYEQYF

v_call: TRBV19
clone_size: -
d_call: -
j_call: TRBJ2-3
cdr3_nt: TGTGCCAGTACCCCCCCCGGGACAGATACGCAGTATTTT
cdr3_aa: CASTPPGTDTQYF

v_call: TRBV5-1
clone_size: few
d_call: -
j_call: TRBJ2-1
cdr3_nt: TGCGCCAGCAGCTCAGGGGTTTCAAATGAGCAGTTCTTC
cdr3_aa: CASSSGVSNEQFF

v_call: TRBV7-2
clone_size: few
d_call: TRBD1
j_call: TRBJ1-3
cdr3_nt: TGTGCCAGCAGCTACCGAGAAGGGGGCGCGTATGGAAACACCATATATTTT
cdr3_aa: CASSYREGGAYGNTIYF

v_call: TRBV7-2
clone_size: few
d_call: -
j_call: TRBJ2-5
cdr3_nt: TGTGCCAGCAGCTTAAGTGGAGCTAGCTGGCAAGAGACCCAGTACTTC
cdr3_aa: CASSLSGASWQETQYF

v_call: TRBV4-3
clone_size: -
d_call: -
j_call: TRBJ2-4
cdr3_nt: TGCGCCAGCAGCCAAGATAGCCGGGACTTAGCCAAAAACATTCAGTACTTC
cdr3_aa: CASSQDSRDLAKNIQYF

v_call: TRBV5-1
clone_size: -
d_call: TRBD2
j_call: TRBJ2-5
cdr3_nt: TGCGCCAGCAGCCGCGGGAGCCCCCAAGAGACCCAGTACTTC
cdr3_aa: CASSRGSPQETQYF

v_call: TRBV7-6
clone_size: -
d_call: -
j_call: TRBJ2-6
cdr3_nt: TGTGCCAGCAGCTCCATACAGGGCCGCTCTGGGGCCAACGTCCTGACTTTC
cdr3_aa: CASSSIQGRSGANVLTF

v_call: TRBV7-8
clone_size: -
d_call: TRBD1
j_call: TRBJ2-1
cdr3_nt: TGTGCCAGCAGCTTGGTGACAGGGTATAATGAGCAGTTCTTC
cdr3_aa: CASSLVTGYNEQFF

v_call: TRBV27
clone_size: -
d_call: -
j_call: TRBJ2-4
cdr3_nt: TGTGCCAGCAGTCCTTACGCCGGGACCTTAGCCAAAAACATTCAGTACTTC
cdr3_aa: CASSPYAGTLAKNIQYF

v_call: TRBV27
clone_size: -
d_call: -
j_call: TRBJ2-5
cdr3_nt: TGTGCCAGCAGTTTACGCCTCCTGAAACAAGAGACCCAGTACTTC
cdr3_aa: CASSLRLLKQETQYF

v_call: TRBV7-2
clone_size: -
d_call: TRBD2
j_call: TRBJ2-7
cdr3_nt: TGTGCCAGCAGCTCAGGGAGGAGACTAGCGGGAGATCTCTACGAGCAGTACTTC
cdr3_aa: CASSSGRRLAGDLYEQYF

v_call: TRBV4-2
clone_size: few
d_call: TRBD1
j_call: TRBJ1-3
cdr3_nt: TGTGCCAGCAGCCAAGTTGTACAGGGGGGTGCTGGAAACACCATATATTTT
cdr3_aa: CASSQVVQGGAGNTIYF

v_call: TRBV10-3
clone_size: -
d_call: -
j_call: TRBJ2-2
cdr3_nt: TGTGCCATCAGTGATGGACGGGCGAACACCGGGGAGCTGTTTTTT
cdr3_aa: CAISDGRANTGELFF

v_call: TRBV28
clone_size: -
d_call: TRBD1
j_call: TRBJ1-5
cdr3_nt: TGTGCCAGCAGTTTAGGAGGGACAGGGATTCAGCCCCAGCATTTT
cdr3_aa: CASSLGGTGIQPQHF

v_call: TRBV5-1
clone_size: -
d_call: -
j_call: TRBJ2-1
cdr3_nt: TGCGCCAGCAACTTAGCGGTAAGCTCCTACAATGAGCAGTTCTTC
cdr3_aa: CASNLAVSSYNEQFF

v_call: TRBV25-1
clone_size: -
d_call: -
j_call: TRBJ2-2
cdr3_nt: TGTGCCAGCAGCCCCCTGGTTGGCACCGGGGAGCTGTTTTTT
cdr3_aa: CASSPLVGTGELFF

v_call: TRBV28
clone_size: few
d_call: TRBD2
j_call: TRBJ2-1
cdr3_nt: TGTGCCAGCAGTCCGACTAGCGGGAGAACCCGGGCTGAGCAGTTCTTC
cdr3_aa: CASSPTSGRTRAEQFF

v_call: TRBV28
clone_size: few
d_call: -
j_call: TRBJ1-3
cdr3_nt: TGTGCCAGCAGTGGGAGTAGCTGGGGAAACACCATATATTTT
cdr3_aa: CASSGSSWGNTIYF

v_call: TRBV27
clone_size: few
d_call: -
j_call: TRBJ2-7
cdr3_nt: TGTGCCAGCAGTTTAACGAGACTAGGGACCTACGAGCAGTACTTC
cdr3_aa: CASSLTRLGTYEQYF

v_call: TRBV11-2
clone_size: few
d_call: -
j_call: TRBJ1-3
cdr3_nt: TGTGCCAGCAGCCCCCGACACTCTGGAAACACCATATATTTT
cdr3_aa: CASSPRHSGNTIYF

v_call: TRBV5-1
clone_size: few
d_call: -
j_call: TRBJ1-1
cdr3_nt: TGCGCCAGCAGCTTTAGGATAGGGGGAAACATGAACACTGAAGCTTTCTTT
cdr3_aa: CASSFRIGGNMNTEAFF

v_call: TRBV7-2
clone_size: -
d_call: -
j_call: TRBJ2-1
cdr3_nt: TGTGCCAGCAGCCATGACGGACCGGTCGGGCAGTTCTTC
cdr3_aa: CASSHDGPVGQFF

v_call: TRBV5-1
clone_size: -
d_call: TRBD2
j_call: TRBJ2-3
cdr3_nt: TGCGCCAGCAGACCGAATAGCGGGAGCACAGATACGCAGTATTTT
cdr3_aa: CASRPNSGSTDTQYF

v_call: TRBV11-3
clone_size: -
d_call: -
j_call: TRBJ2-5
cdr3_nt: TGTGCCAGCAGCTTAAGCCAGGGGACCCAGTACTTC
cdr3_aa: CASSLSQGTQYF

v_call: TRBV18
clone_size: -
d_call: -
j_call: TRBJ1-1
cdr3_nt: TGTGCCAGCCACCAGGACAAGAACACTGAAGCTTTCTTT
cdr3_aa: CASHQDKNTEAFF

v_call: TRBV6-5
clone_size: -
d_call: -
j_call: TRBJ1-2
cdr3_nt: TGTGCCAGCAGCATGGGAGTGGGAGGCAGCTACACCTTC
cdr3_aa: CASSMGVGGSYTF

v_call: TRBV19
clone_size: -
d_call: -
j_call: TRBJ2-1
cdr3_nt: TGTGCCAGTACTAGGGGGAGTCCGGAGCTCAATGAGCAGTTCTTC
cdr3_aa: CASTRGSPELNEQFF

v_call: TRBV6-5
clone_size: -
d_call: -
j_call: TRBJ2-6
cdr3_nt: TGTGCCAGCAGTTACTCGAGTCCGTGGGGGGCCGACGTCCTGACTTTC
cdr3_aa: CASSYSSPWGADVLTF

v_call: TRBV7-9
clone_size: few
d_call: TRBD2
j_call: TRBJ2-1
cdr3_nt: TGTGCCAGTCCAGCGGGAGTCACCTACAATGAGCAGTTCTTC
cdr3_aa: CASPAGVTYNEQFF

v_call: TRBV18
clone_size: -
d_call: -
j_call: TRBJ2-1
cdr3_nt: TGTGCCAGCTCACCACCTCAGGTCCGGGGCAATGAGCAGTTCTTC
cdr3_aa: CASSPPQVRGNEQFF

v_call: TRBV28
clone_size: few
d_call: -
j_call: TRBJ1-1
cdr3_nt: TGTGCCAGCAGTTCCCCAATTGGACCCGAAGCTTTCTTT
cdr3_aa: CASSSPIGPEAFF

v_call: TRBV5-4
clone_size: -
d_call: -
j_call: TRBJ2-1
cdr3_nt: TGTGCCAGCAGCTTGGGTAGGGTTGGAAATGAGCAGTTCTTC
cdr3_aa: CASSLGRVGNEQFF

v_call: TRBV10-3
clone_size: -
d_call: -
j_call: TRBJ2-5
cdr3_nt: TGTGCCATCGGAGAGATCCAAGAGACCCAGTACTTC
cdr3_aa: CAIGEIQETQYF

v_call: TRBV7-2
clone_size: -
d_call: TRBD2
j_call: TRBJ2-1
cdr3_nt: TGTGCCAGCAGCTTATGGGACGGCGGGGGTGAGCAGTTCTTC
cdr3_aa: CASSLWDGGGEQFF

v_call: TRBV4-2
clone_size: few
d_call: -
j_call: TRBJ1-3
cdr3_nt: TGTGCCAGCAGCGAGATGGGAAACACCATATATTTT
cdr3_aa: CASSEMGNTIYF

v_call: TRBV7-6
clone_size: few
d_call: -
j_call: TRBJ1-5
cdr3_nt: TGTGCCAGCAGCTTAGGACAGAGCAATCAGCCCCAGCATTTT
cdr3_aa: CASSLGQSNQPQHF

v_call: TRBV2
clone_size: -
d_call: -
j_call: TRBJ2-5
cdr3_nt: TGTGCCAGCAGTGAAAGGACGACGAAGGAGACCCAGTACTTC
cdr3_aa: CASSERTTKETQYF

v_call: TRBV15
clone_size: few
d_call: -
j_call: TRBJ1-4
cdr3_nt: TGTGCCACCAGCAGGGAATACAGGGCAACTAATGAAAAACTGTTTTTT
cdr3_aa: CATSREYRATNEKLFF

v_call: TRBV4-3
clone_size: few
d_call: -
j_call: TRBJ1-4
cdr3_nt: TGCGCCAGCAGCCGAGACCGGGACGGTGAAAAACTGTTTTTT
cdr3_aa: CASSRDRDGEKLFF

v_call: TRBV7-8
clone_size: -
d_call: -
j_call: TRBJ1-5
cdr3_nt: TGTGCCAGCAGCTTAAGCCGCAGGATAGGTAGCAATCAGCCCCAGCATTTT
cdr3_aa: CASSLSRRIGSNQPQHF

v_call: TRBV4-3
clone_size: -
d_call: TRBD1
j_call: TRBJ2-1
cdr3_nt: TGCGCCAGCAGCCAAGGGGGACAGTACAATGAGCAGTTCTTC
cdr3_aa: CASSQGGQYNEQFF

v_call: TRBV7-9
clone_size: few
d_call: -
j_call: TRBJ2-3
cdr3_nt: TGTGCCAGCAGCTTGACGGGAAGCACAGATACGCAGTATTTT
cdr3_aa: CASSLTGSTDTQYF

v_call: TRBV7-2
clone_size: few
d_call: -
j_call: TRBJ2-7
cdr3_nt: TGTGCCAGCAGCTTAAAGGTAACCAACTACGAGCAGTACTTC
cdr3_aa: CASSLKVTNYEQYF

v_call: TRBV19
clone_size: -
d_call: -
j_call: TRBJ2-7
cdr3_nt: TGTGCCAGTAGTAGTCTTGCAGGGGACAAGAACGAGCAGTACTTC
cdr3_aa: CASSSLAGDKNEQYF

v_call: TRBV5-1
clone_size: few
d_call: -
j_call: TRBJ2-2
cdr3_nt: TGCGCCAGCAGCTTCACCGACGACACCGGGGAGCTGTTTTTT
cdr3_aa: CASSFTDDTGELFF

v_call: TRBV7-9
clone_size: -
d_call: -
j_call: TRBJ1-3
cdr3_nt: TGTGCCAGCAGCTTACTATCCCAGGGGCAAGGAAACACCATATATTTT
cdr3_aa: CASSLLSQGQGNTIYF

v_call: TRBV18
clone_size: few
d_call: -
j_call: TRBJ2-7
cdr3_nt: TGTGCCAGCTCACCACCGTCCAGGACCTACGAGCAGTACTTC
cdr3_aa: CASSPPSRTYEQYF

v_call: TRBV7-2
clone_size: -
d_call: TRBD2
j_call: TRBJ2-3
cdr3_nt: TGTGCCAGCAGCTCGGGGACTAGCGGGAGTCGCACAGATACGCAGTATTTT
cdr3_aa: CASSSGTSGSRTDTQYF

v_call: TRBV7-2
clone_size: few
d_call: TRBD2
j_call: TRBJ2-1
cdr3_nt: TGTGCCAGCAGCCCGAGACTAGCGGGAGTATGGGATGAGCAGTTCTTC
cdr3_aa: CASSPRLAGVWDEQFF

v_call: TRBV6-6
clone_size: -
d_call: TRBD2
j_call: TRBJ2-3
cdr3_nt: TGTGCCAGCAGGCGGGAGGGCCCAGATACGCAGTATTTT
cdr3_aa: CASRREGPDTQYF

v_call: TRBV7-3
clone_size: once
d_call: -
j_call: TRBJ2-2
cdr3_nt: TGTGCCAGCAGCTTATGGGCAGCAAAGACGAACACCGGGGAGCTGTTTTTT
cdr3_aa: CASSLWAAKTNTGELFF

v_call: TRBV6-6
clone_size: -
d_call: TRBD1
j_call: TRBJ2-7
cdr3_nt: TGTGCCAGCAGAAGACAGGGGCTCGCGGGCCTCGAGCAGTACTTC
cdr3_aa: CASRRQGLAGLEQYF

v_call: TRBV7-9
clone_size: -
d_call: -
j_call: TRBJ1-5
cdr3_nt: TGTGCCAGCAGCTTAGATACTTCTAGATTGACGCCCCAGCATTTT
cdr3_aa: CASSLDTSRLTPQHF

v_call: TRBV7-2
clone_size: -
d_call: -
j_call: TRBJ2-3
cdr3_nt: TGTGCCAGCAGCTTAGGTCCCTGGACAGATACGCAGTATTTT
cdr3_aa: CASSLGPWTDTQYF

v_call: TRBV6-4
clone_size: -
d_call: -
j_call: TRBJ2-7
cdr3_nt: TGTGCCAGCAGTGACTCAGATAGCTCCTACGAGCAGTACTTC
cdr3_aa: CASSDSDSSYEQYF

v_call: TRBV28
clone_size: few
d_call: -
j_call: TRBJ1-4
cdr3_nt: TGTGCCAGCAGTTTTGGGGTGGAAAAACTGTTTTTT
cdr3_aa: CASSFGVEKLFF